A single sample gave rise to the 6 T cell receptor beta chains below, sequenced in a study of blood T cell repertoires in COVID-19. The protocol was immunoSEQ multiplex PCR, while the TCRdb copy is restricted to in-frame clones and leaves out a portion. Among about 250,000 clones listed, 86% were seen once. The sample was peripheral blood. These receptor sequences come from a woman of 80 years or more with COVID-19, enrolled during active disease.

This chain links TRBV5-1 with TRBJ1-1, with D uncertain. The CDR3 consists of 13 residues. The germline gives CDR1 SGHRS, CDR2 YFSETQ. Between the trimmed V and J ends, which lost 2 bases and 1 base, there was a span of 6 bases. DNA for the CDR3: TGCGCCAGCAGCTTCGGTGAGAACACTGAAGCTTTCTTT. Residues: CASSFGENTEAFF.

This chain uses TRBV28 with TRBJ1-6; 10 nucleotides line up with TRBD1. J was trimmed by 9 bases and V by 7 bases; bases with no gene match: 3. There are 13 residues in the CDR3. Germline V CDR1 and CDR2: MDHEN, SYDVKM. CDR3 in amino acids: CASTGQGSSPLHF. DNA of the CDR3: TGTGCCAGCACGGGACAGGGGAGTTCACCCCTCCACTTT.

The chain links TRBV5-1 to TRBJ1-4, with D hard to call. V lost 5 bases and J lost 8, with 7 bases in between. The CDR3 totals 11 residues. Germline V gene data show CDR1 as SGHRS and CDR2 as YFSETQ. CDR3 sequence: CASRGEEKLFF. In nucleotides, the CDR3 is TGCGCCAGCAGGGGAGAGGAAAAACTGTTTTTT.

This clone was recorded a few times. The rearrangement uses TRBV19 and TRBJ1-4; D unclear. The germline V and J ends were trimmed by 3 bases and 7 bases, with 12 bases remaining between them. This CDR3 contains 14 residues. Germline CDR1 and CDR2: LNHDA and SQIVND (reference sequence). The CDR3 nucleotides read TGTGCCAGTAGTATTTCGGGGATCGGTGAAAAACTGTTTTTT. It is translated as CASSISGIGEKLFF.

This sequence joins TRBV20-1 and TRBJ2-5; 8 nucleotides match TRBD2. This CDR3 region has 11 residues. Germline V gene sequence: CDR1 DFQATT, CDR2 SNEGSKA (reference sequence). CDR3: CRAGAGETQYF. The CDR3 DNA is TGCAGAGCGGGGGCGGGGGAGACCCAGTACTTC.

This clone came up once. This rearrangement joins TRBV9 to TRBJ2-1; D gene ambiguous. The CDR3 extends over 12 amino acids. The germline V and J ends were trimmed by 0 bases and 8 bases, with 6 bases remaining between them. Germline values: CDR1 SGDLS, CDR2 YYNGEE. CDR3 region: CASSVANDEQFF. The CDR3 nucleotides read TGTGCCAGCAGCGTAGCTAACGATGAGCAGTTCTTC. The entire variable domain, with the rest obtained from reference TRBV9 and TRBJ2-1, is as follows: DSGVTQTPKHLITATGQRVTLRCSPRSGDLSVYWYQQSLDQGLQFLIQYYNGEERAKGNILERFSAQQFPDLHSELNLSSLELGDSALYFCASSVANDEQFFGPGTRLTVL.